Listed here is a single T cell receptor beta chain. Its antigen is as yet unknown. PCR amplification relied on 60 Vbeta primers (plus 13 Jbeta primers). Sequencing was performed with immunoSEQ multiplex PCR; in TCRdb, only in-frame clones are kept and a portion is missing. Here the sample spans approximately 120,000 clones, over 60% being singletons. This entry comes from a study of cytomegalovirus exposure and HLA in healthy donors. Study conclusions and caveats: Equally common other TCR beta chains were less clonally expanded than HLA-associated ones, a later analysis found.

V shed 7 bases and J shed 9 bases, with 16 bases lying between them. The length of the CDR3 is 12 residues. Germline V lookup: CDR1 SNHLY, CDR2 FYNNEI. This clonotype was obtained from a man in his 60s in good health and CMV-seropositive. The chain employs TRBV2 and TRBJ2-7; perhaps TRBD2 as D (5 bases). The specimen sequenced was PBMCs. The CDR3 loop reads CASNDEGSRQYF. CDR3 DNA: TGTGCCAGCAATGACGAAGGGAGTCGGCAGTACTTC. The variable domain in full, completed from reference TRBV2 and TRBJ2-7, reads EPEVTQTPSHQVTQMGQEVILRCVPISNHLYFYWYRQILGQKVEFLVSFYNNEISEKSEIFDDQFSVERPDGSNFTLKIRSTKLEDSAMYFCASNDEGSRQYFGPGTRLTVT.